This TCR beta chain derives from a study of OX40 agonist ivuxolimab in advanced cancers. Study information: Clinicians treated patients with ivuxolimab, an agonistic anti-OX40 (CD134) antibody.

Germline V gives CDR1 MNHNY, CDR2 SVGAGI (reference sequence). Deletions cut 2 bases from V and 4 bases from J, with 13 bases between. The CDR3 has 15 amino acids. By share, this clone ranks as medium-sized. Its specificity is not known. Regarding the study as a whole: Relative to CD4+, CD8+ T cells held more expanded clones on average. In the expanded peripheral T cells, antigen specificity was never determined.

Profiled with immunoSEQ multiplex PCR; TCRdb holds only in-frame clones, not every one. In the table there are about 24,000 clones, around 67% of which are singletons. This TCR derives from an adult with an advanced solid tumor such as melanoma, head and neck, liver or kidney cancer. This chain links TRBV6-6 with TRBJ2-3; D unclear. Sequenced here: CD4+ or CD8+ T cells sorted from blood, sampled in a trial of the OX40 agonist ivuxolimab. For the CDR3, the DNA is TGTGCCAGCAGTTACGGGTCGAGCCCGGCAGATACGCAGTATTTT. Encoded protein: CASSYGSSPADTQYF.